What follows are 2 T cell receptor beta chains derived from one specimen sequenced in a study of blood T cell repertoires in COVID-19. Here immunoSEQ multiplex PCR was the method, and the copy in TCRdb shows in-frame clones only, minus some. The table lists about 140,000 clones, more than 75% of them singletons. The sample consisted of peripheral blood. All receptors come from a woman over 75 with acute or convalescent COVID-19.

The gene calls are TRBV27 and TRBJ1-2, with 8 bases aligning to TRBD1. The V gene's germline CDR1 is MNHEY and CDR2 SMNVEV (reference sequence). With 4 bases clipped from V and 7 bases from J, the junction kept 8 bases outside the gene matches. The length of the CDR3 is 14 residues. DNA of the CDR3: TGTGCCAGCAGTTCTAGGCAGGGGGCTTTTGGCTACACCTTC. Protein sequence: CASSSRQGAFGYTF.

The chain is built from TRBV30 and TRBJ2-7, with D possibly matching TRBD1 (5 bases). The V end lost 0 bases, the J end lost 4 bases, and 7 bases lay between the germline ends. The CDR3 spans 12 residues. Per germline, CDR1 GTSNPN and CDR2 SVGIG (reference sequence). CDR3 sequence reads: CAWSVKGYEQYF. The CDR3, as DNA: TGTGCCTGGAGTGTTAAGGGGTACGAGCAGTACTTC.